Described below is a single TCR beta chain sequence and its context. The antigen remains unidentified. Germline CDR1 reads SGHVS; CDR2 reads FNYEAQ. The length of the CDR3 is 17 residues. V dropped 1 base and J dropped 3; count of bases not matched to a gene: 9. This PCR relied on a set of 60 Vbeta primers and 13 Jbeta primers. Sequencing used immunoSEQ multiplex PCR; TCRdb keeps in-frame clones, though not all of them. The sample lists around 91,000 clones; around 80% were seen once. These data come from a study of cytomegalovirus exposure and HLA in healthy donors. Study-wide results and limits: The authors later found HLA-associated TCR beta chains more clonally expanded than equally common others.

V usage is TRBV7-6 and J usage is TRBJ2-5; TRBD2 matches at 9 bases. The sequence derives from a male donor in good health and CMV-seropositive. The sequencing sample was made of PBMCs. DNA of the CDR3: TGTGCCAGCAGCTTAGGCGGGGCAGTAGCGGGAGAAGAGACCCAGTACTTC. This sequence encodes CASSLGGAVAGEETQYF.